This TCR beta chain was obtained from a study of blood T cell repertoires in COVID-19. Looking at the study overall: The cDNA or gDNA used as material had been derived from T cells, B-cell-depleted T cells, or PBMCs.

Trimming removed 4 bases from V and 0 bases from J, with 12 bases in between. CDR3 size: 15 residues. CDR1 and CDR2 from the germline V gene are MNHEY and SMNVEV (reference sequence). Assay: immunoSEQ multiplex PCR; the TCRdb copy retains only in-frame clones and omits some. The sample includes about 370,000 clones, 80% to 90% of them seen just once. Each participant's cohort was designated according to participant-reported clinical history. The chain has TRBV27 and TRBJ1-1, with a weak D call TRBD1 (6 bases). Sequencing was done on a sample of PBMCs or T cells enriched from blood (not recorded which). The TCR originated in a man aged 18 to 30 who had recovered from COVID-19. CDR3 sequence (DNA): TGTGCCAGCAGTTCGGGGGGCGCACTGAACACTGAAGCTTTCTTT. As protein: CASSSGGALNTEAFF.